A single sample is the source of the 17 T cell receptor beta chains below, sequenced in a study of T cell responses to AZD1222 COVID-19 vaccine. Method: immunoSEQ multiplex PCR; TCRdb's copy keeps in-frame clones and lacks some. The profile shows around 100,000 clones, approximately 91% of them singletons. The sample consisted of peripheral blood, taken on day 0 of AZD1222 vaccination. All receptors come from an adult in good health.

The gene calls are TRBV10-2 and TRBJ2-2; D remains ambiguous. Germline CDR1 reads WSHSY; CDR2 reads SAAADI. The V and J ends lost 1 base and 4 bases respectively, with 13 bases between them. The CDR3 runs to 16 residues. CDR3 DNA sequence: TGCGCCAGCAGTGAGTTGGGGAAGGGCGGCACCGGGGAGCTGTTTTTT. Translating gives CASSELGKGGTGELFF.

This sequence joins TRBV11-3 and TRBJ1-3; D is undetermined. V was trimmed by 4 bases and J by 3 bases, leaving 4 bases between them. Germline values: CDR1 SGHNT, CDR2 YENEEA. The CDR3 is 12 residues long. In DNA, the CDR3 is TGTGCCAGCAGCTCTGATGGAAACACCATATATTTT. It codes for CASSSDGNTIYF.

The genes are TRBV19 and TRBJ2-7; TRBD1 might be the D (6 bases). The CDR3 contains 15 residues. The V end was cut by 0 bases, the J end by 3 bases, with 12 bases between. The germline V gene has CDR1 LNHDA and CDR2 SQIVND (reference sequence). The CDR3 reads CASSIDRGYIYEQYF. DNA of the CDR3: TGTGCCAGTAGTATAGACAGGGGCTATATCTACGAGCAGTACTTC.

V gene TRBV11-2 combines with J gene TRBJ1-1; a possible D gene is TRBD1 (5 bases). The CDR3 sequence is 14 residues long. CDR1 SGHAT and CDR2 FQNNGV come from the germline V gene. Trimming took off 5 bases at V and 1 base at J, with 11 bases between the two ends. This chain's CDR3 is CASSRSDRNTEAFF. The DNA of the CDR3 is TGTGCCAGCAGCCGATCCGACAGGAACACTGAAGCTTTCTTT.

CDR3 nucleotides: TGTGCCAGCATGCGGGACAGGGACGCCGGGGAGCTGTTTTTT. Translating it yields CASMRDRDAGELFF. J is TRBJ2-2 and V is TRBV6-4; 9 nucleotides match TRBD1. This CDR3 has 14 amino acids. The junction had 6 bases not matched to a gene; V was cut back by 7 bases and J by 6 bases. Germline V gene data show CDR1 as MRHNA and CDR2 as SNTAGT.

The CDR3 protein is CASREGAEAFF. CDR3 bases: TGTGCCAGCAGGGAGGGGGCTGAAGCTTTCTTT. V and J are TRBV6-5 and TRBJ1-1, with D perhaps matching TRBD1 (6 bases). Germline values: CDR1 MNHEY, CDR2 SVGAGI. Trimming stripped 6 bases from V and 6 bases from J, with 8 bases between. This CDR3 is built from 11 residues.

The V call is TRBV12-3 or TRBV12-4, the J call TRBJ1-2; a possible D gene is TRBD1 (5 bases). Between the trimmed V and J ends, which lost 1 base and 4 bases, there was a span of 7 bases. The CDR3 runs 13 residues. The CDR3 loop reads CASSLGGVYGYTF. CDR3 nucleotides: TGTGCCAGCAGTTTAGGGGGCGTCTATGGCTACACCTTC.

Details on this clone: Other DNA sequences in this sample translate to the same CDR3. The chain carries TRBV18 and TRBJ1-5; D remains ambiguous. V was shortened by 2 bases and J by 5 bases, with 7 bases between the two germline ends. The V gene's germline CDR1 is KGHSH and CDR2 LQKENI. CDR3 length equals 13 residues. The CDR3 reads CASSPGQDQPQHF. The CDR3 region has the DNA TGTGCCAGCTCACCAGGGCAGGATCAGCCCCAGCATTTT.

V and J are TRBV19 and TRBJ1-3, with TRBD1 identical over 8 bases. The CDR3 sequence is 14 residues long. From germline, CDR1 is LNHDA and CDR2 SQIVND (reference sequence). With V trimmed by 5 bases and J by 4 bases, 4 bases remained unmatched. The CDR3 is CASSSQGVGNTIYF. Written as DNA, the CDR3 is TGTGCCAGTAGTTCACAGGGGGTCGGAAACACCATATATTTT.

The rearrangement links TRBV5-1 to TRBJ2-7; unclear D gene. V was cut by 9 bases and J by 2 bases, with 15 bases left in between. The CDR3 is made up of 13 amino acids. In germline, CDR1 is SGHRS, CDR2 YFSETQ. CDR3 in amino acids: CATRIPGAYEQYF. CDR3 sequence (DNA): TGCGCCACCCGGATTCCTGGGGCCTACGAGCAGTACTTC.

This clone occurred once. This chain uses TRBV19 with TRBJ2-7; no firm D call. V was pared by 5 bases and J by 3 bases, with 5 bases between. This CDR3 region has 11 residues. Germline V lookup: CDR1 LNHDA, CDR2 SQIVND (reference sequence). This chain's CDR3 is CASSGFYEQYF. The CDR3 bases are TGTGCCAGTAGTGGATTCTACGAGCAGTACTTC.

V gene TRBV12-3 or TRBV12-4 combines with J gene TRBJ1-1; D remains unclear. Trimming took 6 bases from V and 1 from J, leaving 3 bases between them. There are 11 residues in the CDR3. The chain's CDR3 is CASRANTEAFF. The CDR3 DNA sequence: TGTGCCAGCAGGGCGAACACTGAAGCTTTCTTT.

The chain has TRBV5-1 and TRBJ2-3; D might be TRBD2 (6 bases). Trimming took 4 bases from V and 0 from J, leaving 15 bases between them. The CDR3 runs 16 residues. Per the germline V gene, CDR1 is SGHRS and CDR2 is YFSETQ. Here the CDR3 reads CASSQNSGGSTDTQYF. The CDR3 DNA follows: TGCGCCAGCAGCCAAAATAGCGGAGGGAGCACAGATACGCAGTATTTT.

The chain uses TRBV4-2 and TRBJ1-2, with TRBD1 as a possible D gene (6 bases). CDR3 length: 15 residues. V was trimmed by 0 bases and J by 5 bases, leaving 13 bases between them. Germline CDR1 is LGHNA and CDR2 is YNFKEQ. The CDR3 loop reads CASSQDRGFAYGYTF. The CDR3 nucleotides are TGTGCCAGCAGCCAAGATAGGGGGTTTGCTTATGGCTACACCTTC.

J is TRBJ2-7 and V is TRBV15; maybe TRBD1 (6 bases). Trimming took off 3 bases at V and 1 base at J, with 13 bases between the two ends. Germline V gives CDR1 LNHNV, CDR2 YYDKDF (reference sequence). CDR3 length equals 15 residues. CDR3 in amino acids: CATSRPGGQSYEQYF. CDR3 nucleotides: TGTGCCACCAGCAGGCCCGGCGGACAGTCCTACGAGCAGTACTTC.

This rearrangement joins TRBV5-4 to TRBJ2-2; D gene uncertain. Germline lookup yields CDR1 SGHNT and CDR2 YYREEE (reference sequence). The CDR3 length is 14 residues. V lost 0 bases and J lost 4, with 7 bases in between. CDR3 in DNA: TGTGCCAGCAGCTTGGACGCCGCCACCGGGGAGCTGTTTTTT. This gives the protein CASSLDAATGELFF.

J is TRBJ1-2 and V is TRBV10-3, with TRBD1 matching over 8 bases. The CDR3 has 14 amino acids. The ends lost 6 bases at V and 4 bases at J; junction bases unmatched: 7. Germline V gene lookup returns CDR1 ENHRY and CDR2 SYGVKD. CDR3 coding DNA: TGTGCCATCAGGGACAGGGACGAAGGCTATGGCTACACCTTC. It codes for CAIRDRDEGYGYTF.